Each of the 20 T cell receptor beta chains below was sequenced from the same sample in a study of shared clonotypes between healthy human individuals. Measured with immunoSEQ multiplex PCR; TCRdb has only the in-frame clones, and not every one. The top ten hold around 13% of the sample, which has fewer than 550,000 clones, nearly 80% seen once. The sample was PBMCs. All receptors come from a middle-aged woman in good health. Some clones in this sample may be carry-over from other donors' samples.

As for this clone: One base away lies a much larger clone, so this may be a sequencing read error. This sequence joins TRBV11-2 and TRBJ1-4; D call uncertain. This CDR3 has 11 amino acids. V dropped 0 bases and J dropped 7 bases, with 0 bases sitting between them. Germline CDR1 reads SGHAT; CDR2 reads FQNNGV. CDR3 amino acids: CASSLDEKLFF. CDR3 coding DNA: TGTGCCAGCAGCTTAGATGAAAAACTGTTTTTT. Together with reference TRBV11-2 and TRBJ1-4, the CDR3 gives the full variable domain: EAGVAQSPRYKIIEKRQSVAFWCNPISGHATLYWYQQILGQGPKLLIQFQNNGVVDDSQLPKDRFSAERLKGVDSTLKIQPAKLEDSAVYLCASSLDEKLFFGSGTQLSVL.

This clone was picked up a small number of times. V is TRBV27 and J is TRBJ1-2, with 7 bases aligning to TRBD1. The CDR3 is 15 residues long. Germline V gene data show CDR1 as MNHEY and CDR2 as SMNVEV (reference sequence). With V trimmed by 2 bases and J by 3 bases, 6 bases remained unmatched. CDR3 DNA sequence: TGTGCCAGCAGTTTAGGCATACAGGGGTACTATGGCTACACCTTC. Amino acids: CASSLGIQGYYGYTF.

J is TRBJ2-3 and V is TRBV12-5; D gene ambiguous. V lost 6 bases, J lost 2 bases, and 15 bases lay in between. The V gene's germline CDR1 is LGHNT and CDR2 FRNRAP. CDR3 size: 15 residues. CDR3 in amino acids: CASGLGSSSTDTQYF. The CDR3, as DNA: TGTGCTAGTGGGCTCGGTAGCAGTTCCACAGATACGCAGTATTTT.

In this sample, this clone turned up many times. The CDR3 reads CASSLGGPSTDTQYF. Here the CDR3 DNA reads TGTGCCAGCAGTTTAGGAGGACCAAGCACAGATACGCAGTATTTT. The chain couples TRBV27 to TRBJ2-3; D possibly corresponds to TRBD2 (5 bases). The CDR3 is 15 amino acids. Germline CDR1 and CDR2: MNHEY and SMNVEV (reference sequence). V shed 2 bases and J shed 0 bases, with 9 bases lying between them.

This clone has only a few counts. J is TRBJ2-2 and V is TRBV9; 8 bases fit TRBD2. The V segment lost 6 bases and the J segment 6 bases; nucleotides outside the gene matches: 10. The CDR3 totals 15 residues. Germline-derived CDR1 and CDR2 are SGDLS and YYNGEE. The CDR3, as DNA: TGTGCCAGCACCAGGCAAGCGGGAGTAGCCGGGGAGCTGTTTTTT. Translation gives CASTRQAGVAGELFF.

The rearrangement links TRBV7-9 to TRBJ2-7, with D tentatively TRBD1 or TRBD2 (5 bases each). Germline CDR1 reads SEHNR; CDR2 reads FQNEAQ (reference sequence). CDR3 length: 14 residues. V was cut by 5 bases and J by 2 bases, with 13 bases left in between. CDR3 DNA: TGTGCCAGCAGCGCCTTTGAGGGGCCCTACGAGCAGTACTTC. Translated: CASSAFEGPYEQYF.

This chain links TRBV11-2 with TRBJ2-1, with D uncertain. V lost 0 bases, J lost 8 bases, and 14 bases lay in between. Germline values: CDR1 SGHAT, CDR2 FQNNGV. The CDR3 has 15 amino acids. The CDR3: CASSLDRIPGYEQFF. The CDR3 DNA sequence: TGTGCCAGCAGCTTAGATCGTATCCCTGGTTATGAGCAGTTCTTC. Looking up the rest from reference TRBV11-2 and TRBJ2-1 gives the full variable domain: EAGVAQSPRYKIIEKRQSVAFWCNPISGHATLYWYQQILGQGPKLLIQFQNNGVVDDSQLPKDRFSAERLKGVDSTLKIQPAKLEDSAVYLCASSLDRIPGYEQFFGPGTRLTVL.

The V and J genes are TRBV2 and TRBJ2-4, with unresolved D. Germline-derived CDR1 and CDR2 are SNHLY and FYNNEI. Trimming shortened V by 2 bases and J by 2 bases, and 7 bases separated the two germline ends. This CDR3 is 14 amino acids long. The DNA for the CDR3 is TGTGCCAGCAGTGAAAAGGCAACCAAAAACATTCAGTACTTC. Its translation is CASSEKATKNIQYF.

The rearrangement joins TRBV29-1 to TRBJ2-1; 11 bases fit TRBD2. This CDR3 region has 14 residues. Trimming removed 7 bases from V and 9 bases from J; junction bases left unmatched: 11. Looked up from germline, CDR1 is SQVTM and CDR2 is ANQGSEA. For the CDR3, the DNA is TGCAGCGCCGTAATTAGCGGGAGGGCCGGTGAGCAGTTCTTC. Amino acids: CSAVISGRAGEQFF.

The gene calls are TRBV30 and TRBJ2-2; 11 bases match TRBD1. Germline V gene data show CDR1 as GTSNPN and CDR2 as SVGIG (reference sequence). The CDR3 contains 16 residues. V shed 1 base and J 3 bases; nucleotides not matched to a gene: 4. The CDR3 DNA reads as TGTGCCTGGAGTGACAGGACAGGGGGCTACACCGGGGAGCTGTTTTTT. This gives the protein CAWSDRTGGYTGELFF.

CDR3 in amino acids: CASSQGDRNTEAFF. The CDR3 DNA is TGCGCCAGCAGCCAAGGGGACAGGAACACTGAAGCTTTCTTT. This chain uses TRBV4-3 with TRBJ1-1; 7 bases are shared with TRBD1. This CDR3 spans 14 amino acids. Germline CDR1 reads LGHNA; CDR2 reads YSLEER. J lost 1 base, V lost 1 base, and 0 bases had no gene match.

The chain uses TRBV6-6 and TRBJ1-2, with 9 nucleotides matching TRBD1. In germline, CDR1 is MNHNY, CDR2 SVGAGI (reference sequence). The CDR3 length is 15 residues. Trimming removed 2 bases from V and 2 bases from J; junction bases left unmatched: 3. The DNA of the CDR3 is TGTGCCAGCAGTTACGGGACAGGGAGGAACTATGGCTACACCTTC. This sequence encodes CASSYGTGRNYGYTF.

V and J are TRBV4-3 and TRBJ1-5; unclear D gene. The length of the CDR3 is 14 residues. The V gene lost 1 base and the J gene lost 1 base, with 5 bases spanning the gap. Germline V gene data show CDR1 as LGHNA and CDR2 as YSLEER. The CDR3 loop is CASSQGMSNQPQHF. Here the CDR3 DNA reads TGCGCCAGCAGCCAAGGGATGAGCAATCAGCCCCAGCATTTT.

V usage is TRBV10-3 and J usage is TRBJ2-1; D is possibly TRBD2 (5 bases). Germline loops: CDR1 ENHRY, CDR2 SYGVKD. This CDR3 has 16 amino acids. The germline V and J ends were trimmed by 3 bases and 3 bases, with 15 bases remaining between them. The DNA of the CDR3 is TGTGCCATCAGTGATGGCAGCGGCCAGAGCTACAATGAGCAGTTCTTC. Its protein product is CAISDGSGQSYNEQFF.

This clone was found a few times. The chain has TRBV2 and TRBJ1-5; 7 bases are shared with TRBD1. The V segment lost 4 bases and the J segment 5 bases; nucleotides outside the gene matches: 11. The CDR3 loop spans 16 amino acids. From germline, CDR1 is SNHLY and CDR2 FYNNEI. CDR3 sequence: CASSGLGGGRDQPQHF. The CDR3 nucleotides read TGTGCCAGCAGTGGTTTAGGGGGCGGGAGAGATCAGCCCCAGCATTTT.

V and J are TRBV11-2 and TRBJ2-4; D uncertain. The CDR3 totals 13 residues. Per the germline V gene, CDR1 is SGHAT and CDR2 is FQNNGV. The ends were cut back, 3 bases at V and 6 bases at J, with 9 bases in the middle. The CDR3 bases are TGTGCCAGCAGCTTGTCGGATAGAAACATTCAGTACTTC. Its translation: CASSLSDRNIQYF.

This rearrangement joins TRBV11-2 to TRBJ2-2; D not resolved. Germline V lookup: CDR1 SGHAT, CDR2 FQNNGV. The CDR3 loop spans 14 amino acids. V was cut by 4 bases and J by 4 bases, with 10 bases left in between. The DNA of the CDR3 is TGTGCCAGCAGCTCCCCTAAGGCCACCGGGGAGCTGTTTTTT. Its translation: CASSSPKATGELFF.

CDR3 loop: CSVEGGVGETQYF. In DNA, the CDR3 is TGCAGCGTTGAGGGGGGAGTCGGGGAGACCCAGTACTTC. The chain is built from TRBV29-1 and TRBJ2-5, with D perhaps matching TRBD2 (6 bases). There are 13 residues in the CDR3. Trimming stripped 3 bases from V and 5 bases from J, with 13 bases between. Germline lookup yields CDR1 SQVTM and CDR2 ANQGSEA.

V gene TRBV28 combines with J gene TRBJ1-6; D unclear. Trimming pared 6 bases from V and 9 bases from J, leaving 9 bases between. Germline CDR1 and CDR2: MDHEN and SYDVKM. There are 12 residues in the CDR3. The DNA of the CDR3 is TGTGCCAGCAGCCTCCCGTTTTCACCCCTCCACTTT. It is translated as CASSLPFSPLHF. Filled out from reference TRBV28 and TRBJ1-6, the complete variable domain reads DVKVTQSSRYLVKRTGEKVFLECVQDMDHENMFWYRQDPGLGLRLIYFSYDVKMKEKGDIPEGYSVSREKKERFSLILESASTNQTSMYLCASSLPFSPLHFGNGTRLTVT.

Details on this clone: With a far larger clone one base away, a read error is the likely cause. The V call is TRBV6-1, the J call TRBJ1-1; a possible D gene is TRBD1 (6 bases). Germline V gives CDR1 MNHNS, CDR2 SASEGT. Trimming pared 6 bases from V and 1 base from J, leaving 6 bases between. The CDR3 contains 12 residues. The CDR3 protein is CASRGQNTEAFF. The CDR3 DNA reads TGTGCCAGCAGGGGACAGAACACTGAAGCTTTCTTT.